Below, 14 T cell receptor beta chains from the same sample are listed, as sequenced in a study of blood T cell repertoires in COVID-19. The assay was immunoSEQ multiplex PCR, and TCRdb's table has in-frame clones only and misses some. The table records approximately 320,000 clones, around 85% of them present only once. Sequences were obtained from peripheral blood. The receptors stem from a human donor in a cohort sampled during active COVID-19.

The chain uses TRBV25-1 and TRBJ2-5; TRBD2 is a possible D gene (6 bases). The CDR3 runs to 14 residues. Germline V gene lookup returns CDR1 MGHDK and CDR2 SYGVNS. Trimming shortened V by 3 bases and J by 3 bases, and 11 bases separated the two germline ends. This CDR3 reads CASSDGGTKETQYF. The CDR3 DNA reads TGTGCCAGCAGTGATGGGGGGACGAAAGAGACCCAGTACTTC.

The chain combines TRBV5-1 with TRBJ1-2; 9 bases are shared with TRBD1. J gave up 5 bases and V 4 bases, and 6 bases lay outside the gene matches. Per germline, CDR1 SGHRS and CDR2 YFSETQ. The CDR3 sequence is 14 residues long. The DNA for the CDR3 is TGCGCCAGCAGCGTAGGGACAGGGAGTTATGGCTACACCTTC. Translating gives CASSVGTGSYGYTF.

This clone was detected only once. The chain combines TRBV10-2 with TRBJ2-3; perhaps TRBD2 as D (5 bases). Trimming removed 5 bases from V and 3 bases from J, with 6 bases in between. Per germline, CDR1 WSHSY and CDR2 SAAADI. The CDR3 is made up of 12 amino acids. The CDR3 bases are TGCGCCAGCAGTCCGGGGACAGATACGCAGTATTTT. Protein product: CASSPGTDTQYF.

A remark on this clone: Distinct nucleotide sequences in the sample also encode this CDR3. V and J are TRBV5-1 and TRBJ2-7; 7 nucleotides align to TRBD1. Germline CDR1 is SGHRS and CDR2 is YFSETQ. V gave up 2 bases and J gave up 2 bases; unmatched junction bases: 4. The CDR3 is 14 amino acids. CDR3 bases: TGCGCCAGCAGCTTAGGGGGCCTTACCTACGAGCAGTACTTC. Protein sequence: CASSLGGLTYEQYF.

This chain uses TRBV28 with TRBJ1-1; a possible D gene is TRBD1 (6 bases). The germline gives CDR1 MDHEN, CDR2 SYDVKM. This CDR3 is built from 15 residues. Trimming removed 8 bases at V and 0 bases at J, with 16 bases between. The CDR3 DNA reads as TGTGCCAGCGGACAGACTACAAAAATGAACACTGAAGCTTTCTTT. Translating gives CASGQTTKMNTEAFF. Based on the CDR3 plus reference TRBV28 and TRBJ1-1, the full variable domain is DVKVTQSSRYLVKRTGEKVFLECVQDMDHENMFWYRQDPGLGLRLIYFSYDVKMKEKGDIPEGYSVSREKKERFSLILESASTNQTSMYLCASGQTTKMNTEAFFGQGTRLTVV.

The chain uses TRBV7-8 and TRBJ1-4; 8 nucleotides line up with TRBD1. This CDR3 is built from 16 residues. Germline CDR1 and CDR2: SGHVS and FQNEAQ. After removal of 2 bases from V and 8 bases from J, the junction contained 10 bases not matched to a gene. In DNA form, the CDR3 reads TGTGCCAGCAGCTTATATACTCAGGGGGCGCCGGAAAAACTGTTTTTT. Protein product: CASSLYTQGAPEKLFF.

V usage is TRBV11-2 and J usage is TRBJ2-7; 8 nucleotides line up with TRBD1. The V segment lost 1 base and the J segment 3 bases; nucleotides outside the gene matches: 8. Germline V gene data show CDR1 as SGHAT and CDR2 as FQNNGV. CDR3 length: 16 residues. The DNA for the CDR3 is TGTGCCAGCAGCTTAGGGTCAGGGGGCGTTAACTACGAGCAGTACTTC. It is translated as CASSLGSGGVNYEQYF.

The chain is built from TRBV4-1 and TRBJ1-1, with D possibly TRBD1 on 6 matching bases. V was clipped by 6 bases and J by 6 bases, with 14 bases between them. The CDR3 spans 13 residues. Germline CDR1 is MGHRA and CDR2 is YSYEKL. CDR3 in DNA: TGCGCCAGCAGTCAGGCCAGGGGCGCTGAAGCTTTCTTT. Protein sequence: CASSQARGAEAFF.

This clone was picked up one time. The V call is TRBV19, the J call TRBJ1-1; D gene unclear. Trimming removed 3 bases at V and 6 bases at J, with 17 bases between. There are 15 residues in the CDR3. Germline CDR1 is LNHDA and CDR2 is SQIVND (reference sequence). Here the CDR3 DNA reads TGTGCCAGTAGTATCAAATCGGGAGCCTTGGCTGAAGCTTTCTTT. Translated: CASSIKSGALAEAFF.

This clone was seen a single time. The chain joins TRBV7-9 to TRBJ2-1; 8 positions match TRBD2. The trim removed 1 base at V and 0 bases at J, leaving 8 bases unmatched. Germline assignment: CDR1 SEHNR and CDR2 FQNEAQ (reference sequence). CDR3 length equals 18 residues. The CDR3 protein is CASSLGGERGSSYNEQFF. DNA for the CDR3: TGTGCCAGCAGCTTAGGAGGTGAGCGGGGGAGCTCCTACAATGAGCAGTTCTTC.

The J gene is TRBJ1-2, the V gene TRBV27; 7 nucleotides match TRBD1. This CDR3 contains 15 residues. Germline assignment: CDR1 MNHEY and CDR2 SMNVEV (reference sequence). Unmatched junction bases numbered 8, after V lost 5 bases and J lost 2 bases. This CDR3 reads CASSLRQGLNYGYTF. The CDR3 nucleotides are TGTGCCAGCAGTCTCAGACAGGGTTTAAACTATGGCTACACCTTC.

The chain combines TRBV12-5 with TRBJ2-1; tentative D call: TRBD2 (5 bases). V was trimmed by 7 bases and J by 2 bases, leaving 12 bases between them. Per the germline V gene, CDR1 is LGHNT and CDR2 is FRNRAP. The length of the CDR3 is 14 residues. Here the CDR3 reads CASAPGLTYNEQFF. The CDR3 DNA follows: TGTGCTAGTGCCCCCGGACTGACCTACAATGAGCAGTTCTTC.

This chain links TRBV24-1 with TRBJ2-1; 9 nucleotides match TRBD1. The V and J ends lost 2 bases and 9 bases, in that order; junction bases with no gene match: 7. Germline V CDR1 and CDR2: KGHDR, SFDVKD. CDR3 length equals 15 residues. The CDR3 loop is CATSDSRQGDGEQFF. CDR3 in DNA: TGTGCCACCAGTGATTCGCGACAGGGGGACGGTGAGCAGTTCTTC.

The DNA for the CDR3 is TGTGCCAGCAGGCCCCTCCAGGGTGGGTACTATGGCTACACCTTC. Translating gives CASRPLQGGYYGYTF. The chain is built from TRBV6-5 and TRBJ1-2; weak D call: TRBD1 (5 bases). Germline CDR1 is MNHEY and CDR2 is SVGAGI. The CDR3 loop spans 15 amino acids. V lost 6 bases, J lost 3 bases, and 17 bases lay in between.